Listed here are 3 T cell receptor beta chains from one sample, sequenced in a study of CD8+CD57+ T cells in acquired aplastic anemia (dated by TCRdb to 2016 to 2018). Expansion of CD8+CD57+ cells had been shown by flow cytometry in the patients chosen for sequencing. The sequencer listed for this sample is Illumina HiSeq 2000. Genomic DNA served as template for TCR beta VDJ combination and CDR3 sequence profiling. Using fastp at Q25 and MiXCR, TCRdb reprocessed the public reads and kept productive beta chains. When rows share a CDR3 protein, they turn into one entry using the most common DNA and genes. Across this sample there are under 350,000 distinct CDR3 sequences, with 50% to 65% seen only once. The ten biggest clones cover roughly 1.3% of the sample. Input material: sorted CD4+, CD8+, or CD8+CD57+ T cells (not recorded which) from PBMCs. The receptor source for this set is a human donor with aplastic anemia.

Remarks on this clonotype: The germline gene is not matched at one end of the junction; a read error may be the cause. The rearrangement joins TRBV12-5 to TRBJ2-3, with TRBD1 matching over 7 bases. Germline lookup yields CDR1 LGHNT and CDR2 FRNRAP. The CDR3 runs 13 residues. CDR3 DNA sequence: TGTGCTAGTGGTTTGGCACGGACAGGTACGCAGTATTTT. Translated, it gives CASGLARTGTQYF.

The chain links TRBV7-9 to TRBJ1-5; D unclear. The CDR3 contains 12 residues. Germline V lookup: CDR1 SEHNR, CDR2 FQNEAQ (reference sequence). With 5 bases removed from V and 6 bases from J, the gap between germline ends came to 8 bases. This CDR3 reads CASSDGGQPQHF. The CDR3, as DNA: TGTGCCAGCAGCGATGGTGGTCAGCCCCAGCATTTT. Supplemented by reference TRBV7-9 and TRBJ1-5, the full variable domain reads DTGVSQNPRHKITKRGQNVTFRCDPISEHNRLYWYRQTLGQGPEFLTYFQNEAQLEKSRLLSDRFSAERPKGSFSTLEIQRTEQGDSAMYLCASSDGGQPQHFGDGTRLSIL.

This clonotype was found many times. This chain connects TRBV2 to TRBJ2-7; D gene unclear. This CDR3 region has 12 residues. Trimming took 6 bases from V and 1 from J, leaving 7 bases between them. The V gene's germline CDR1 is SNHLY and CDR2 FYNNEI. CDR3 residues: CASRAGSYEQYF. DNA for the CDR3: TGTGCCAGCAGAGCCGGTTCCTACGAGCAGTACTTC.